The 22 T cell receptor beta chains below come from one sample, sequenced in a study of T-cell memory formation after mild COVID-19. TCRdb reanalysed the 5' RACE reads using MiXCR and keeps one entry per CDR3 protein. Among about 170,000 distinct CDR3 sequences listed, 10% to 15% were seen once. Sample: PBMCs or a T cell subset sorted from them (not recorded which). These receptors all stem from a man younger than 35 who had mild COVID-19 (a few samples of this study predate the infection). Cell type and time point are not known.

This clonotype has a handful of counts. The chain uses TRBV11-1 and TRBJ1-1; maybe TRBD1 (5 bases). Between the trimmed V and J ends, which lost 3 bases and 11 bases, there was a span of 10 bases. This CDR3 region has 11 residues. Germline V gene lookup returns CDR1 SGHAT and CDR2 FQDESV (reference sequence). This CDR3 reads CASSFGARAFF. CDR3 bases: TGTGCCAGCAGCTTCGGGGCGAGGGCTTTCTTT.

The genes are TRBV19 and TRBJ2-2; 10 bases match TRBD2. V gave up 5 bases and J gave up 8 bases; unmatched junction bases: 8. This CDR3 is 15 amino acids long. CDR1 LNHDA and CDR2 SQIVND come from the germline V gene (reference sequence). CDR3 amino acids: CASSSGTSVGGELFF. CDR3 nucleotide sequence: TGTGCCAGTAGTTCCGGGACTAGCGTGGGAGGGGAGCTGTTTTTT. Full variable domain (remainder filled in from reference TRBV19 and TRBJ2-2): DGGITQSPKYLFRKEGQNVTLSCEQNLNHDAMYWYRQDPGQGLRLIYYSQIVNDFQKGDIAEGYSVSREKKESFPLTVTSAQKNPTAFYLCASSSGTSVGGELFFGEGSRLTVL.

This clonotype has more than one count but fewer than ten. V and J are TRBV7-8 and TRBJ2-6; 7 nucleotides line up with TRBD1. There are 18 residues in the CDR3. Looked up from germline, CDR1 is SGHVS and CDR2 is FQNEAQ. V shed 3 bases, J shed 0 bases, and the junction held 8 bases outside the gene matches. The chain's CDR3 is CASSFRQGATSGANVLTF. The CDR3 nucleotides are TGTGCCAGCAGCTTTCGACAGGGAGCCACCTCTGGGGCCAACGTCCTGACTTTC.

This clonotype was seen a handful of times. The CDR3 here is CASSLRGQGDGYTF. Written as DNA, the CDR3 is TGTGCCAGCAGCTTGAGGGGACAGGGAGATGGCTACACCTTC. The genes are TRBV7-9 and TRBJ1-2; TRBD1 matches at 9 bases. The CDR3 loop spans 14 amino acids. Losses at the gene ends were 3 bases for V and 6 bases for J; bases not matched to a gene: 5. Germline V gene data show CDR1 as SEHNR and CDR2 as FQNEAQ (reference sequence). The variable domain in full, with the rest retrieved from reference TRBV7-9 and TRBJ1-2, is DTGVSQNPRHKITKRGQNVTFRCDPISEHNRLYWYRQTLGQGPEFLTYFQNEAQLEKSRLLSDRFSAERPKGSFSTLEIQRTEQGDSAMYLCASSLRGQGDGYTFGSGTRLTVV.

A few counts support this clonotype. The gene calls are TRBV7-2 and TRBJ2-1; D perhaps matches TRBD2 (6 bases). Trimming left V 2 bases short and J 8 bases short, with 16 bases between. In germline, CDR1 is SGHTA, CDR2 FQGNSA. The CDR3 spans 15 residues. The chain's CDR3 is CASSLSSGGAYEQFF. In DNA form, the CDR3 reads TGTGCCAGCAGCTTATCAAGCGGCGGGGCGTATGAGCAGTTCTTC. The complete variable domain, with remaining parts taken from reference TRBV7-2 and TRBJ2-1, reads GAGVSQSPSNKVTEKGKDVELRCDPISGHTALYWYRQSLGQGLEFLIYFQGNSAPDKSGLPSDRFSAERTGGSVSTLTIQRTQQEDSAVYLCASSLSSGGAYEQFFGPGTRLTVL.

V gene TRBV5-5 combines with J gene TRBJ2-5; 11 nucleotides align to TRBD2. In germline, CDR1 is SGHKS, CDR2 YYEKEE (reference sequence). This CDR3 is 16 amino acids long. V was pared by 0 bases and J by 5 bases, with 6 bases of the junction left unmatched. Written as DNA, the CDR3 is TGTGCCAGCAGCTTGGCCCGACTAGCGGGGACGGAGACCCAGTACTTC. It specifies CASSLARLAGTETQYF.

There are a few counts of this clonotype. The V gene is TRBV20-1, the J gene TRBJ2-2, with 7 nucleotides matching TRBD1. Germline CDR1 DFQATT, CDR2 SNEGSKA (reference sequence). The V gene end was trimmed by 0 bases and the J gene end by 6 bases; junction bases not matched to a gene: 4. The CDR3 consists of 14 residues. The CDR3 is CSARDRGYAGELFF. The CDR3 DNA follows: TGCAGTGCTAGAGACAGGGGGTACGCCGGGGAGCTGTTTTTT.

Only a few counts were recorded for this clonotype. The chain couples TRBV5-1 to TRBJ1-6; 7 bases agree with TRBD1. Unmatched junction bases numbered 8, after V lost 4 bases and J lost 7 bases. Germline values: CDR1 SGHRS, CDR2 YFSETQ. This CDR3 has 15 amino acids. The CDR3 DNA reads TGCGCCAGCAGCCTTGCTGGACAGGAAAATTCACCCCTCCACTTT. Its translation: CASSLAGQENSPLHF.

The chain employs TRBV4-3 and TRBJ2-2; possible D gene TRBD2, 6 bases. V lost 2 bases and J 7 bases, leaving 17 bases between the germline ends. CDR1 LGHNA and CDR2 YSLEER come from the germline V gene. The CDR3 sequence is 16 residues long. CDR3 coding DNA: TGCGCCAGCAGCCAACAGTCCGGGACTGCCTACGGGGAGCTGTTTTTT. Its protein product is CASSQQSGTAYGELFF.

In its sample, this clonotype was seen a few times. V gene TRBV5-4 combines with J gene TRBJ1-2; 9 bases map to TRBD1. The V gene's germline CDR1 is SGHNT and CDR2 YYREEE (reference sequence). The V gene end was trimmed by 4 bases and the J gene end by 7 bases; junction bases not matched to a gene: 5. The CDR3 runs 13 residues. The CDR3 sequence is CASSEDRGGGYTF. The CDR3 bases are TGTGCCAGCAGCGAGGACAGGGGTGGTGGCTACACCTTC. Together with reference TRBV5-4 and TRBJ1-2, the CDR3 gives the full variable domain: ETGVTQSPTHLIKTRGQQVTLRCSSQSGHNTVSWYQQALGQGPQFIFQYYREEENGRGNFPPRFSGLQFPNYSSELNVNALELDDSALYLCASSEDRGGGYTFGSGTRLTVV.

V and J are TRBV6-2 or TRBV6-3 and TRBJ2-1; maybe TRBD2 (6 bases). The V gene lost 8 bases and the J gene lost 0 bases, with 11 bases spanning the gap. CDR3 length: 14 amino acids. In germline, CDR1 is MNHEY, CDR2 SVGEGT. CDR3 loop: CASAGGSSYNEQFF. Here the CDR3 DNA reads TGTGCCAGCGCCGGGGGAAGCTCCTACAATGAGCAGTTCTTC.

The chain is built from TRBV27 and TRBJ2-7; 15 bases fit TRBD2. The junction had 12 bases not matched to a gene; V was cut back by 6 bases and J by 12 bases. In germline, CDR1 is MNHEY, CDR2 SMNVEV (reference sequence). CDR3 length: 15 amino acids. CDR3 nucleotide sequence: TGTGCCAGCAGCCGGATCGGGACTAGCGGGGGGAAGGTGTACGTC. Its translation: CASSRIGTSGGKVYV.

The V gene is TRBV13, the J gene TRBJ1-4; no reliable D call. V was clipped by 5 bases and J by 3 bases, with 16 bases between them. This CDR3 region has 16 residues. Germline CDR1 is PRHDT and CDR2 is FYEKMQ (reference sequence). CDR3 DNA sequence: TGTGCCAGCAGCGTCAGGAACAGCTACCCTAATGAAAAACTGTTTTTT. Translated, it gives CASSVRNSYPNEKLFF.

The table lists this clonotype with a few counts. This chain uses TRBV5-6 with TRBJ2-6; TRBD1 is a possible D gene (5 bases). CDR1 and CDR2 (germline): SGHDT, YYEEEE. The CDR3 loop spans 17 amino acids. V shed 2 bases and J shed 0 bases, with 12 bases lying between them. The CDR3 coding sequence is TGTGCCAGCAGCTTTACAGGATCCTCCTCTGGGGCCAACGTCCTGACTTTC. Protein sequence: CASSFTGSSSGANVLTF.

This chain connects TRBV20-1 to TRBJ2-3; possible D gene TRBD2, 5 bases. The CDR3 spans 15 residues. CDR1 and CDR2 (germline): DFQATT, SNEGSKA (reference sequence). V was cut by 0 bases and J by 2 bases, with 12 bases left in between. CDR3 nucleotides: TGCAGTGCTAGAGATCGCAGCGGATTCACAGATACGCAGTATTTT. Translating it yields CSARDRSGFTDTQYF.

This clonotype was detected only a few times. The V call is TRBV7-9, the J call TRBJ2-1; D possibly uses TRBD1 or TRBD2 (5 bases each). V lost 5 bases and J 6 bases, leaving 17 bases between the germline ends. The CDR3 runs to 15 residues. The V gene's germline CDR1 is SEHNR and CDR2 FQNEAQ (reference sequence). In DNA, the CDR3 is TGTGCCAGCAGCCCCGGGGCAGGGACCATCAATGAGCAGTTCTTC. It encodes CASSPGAGTINEQFF.

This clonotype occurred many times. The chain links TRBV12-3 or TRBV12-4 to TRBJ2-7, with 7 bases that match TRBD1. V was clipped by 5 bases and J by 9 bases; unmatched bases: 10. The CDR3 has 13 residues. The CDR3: CASSTDRAQRQYV. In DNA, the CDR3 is TGTGCCAGCAGTACCGACAGGGCCCAACGGCAGTACGTC.

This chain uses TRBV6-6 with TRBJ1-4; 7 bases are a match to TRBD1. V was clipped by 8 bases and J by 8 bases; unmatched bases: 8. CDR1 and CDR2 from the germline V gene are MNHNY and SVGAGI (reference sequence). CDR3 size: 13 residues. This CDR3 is CASALQGREKLFF. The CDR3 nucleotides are TGTGCCAGCGCACTACAGGGGCGCGAAAAACTGTTTTTT.

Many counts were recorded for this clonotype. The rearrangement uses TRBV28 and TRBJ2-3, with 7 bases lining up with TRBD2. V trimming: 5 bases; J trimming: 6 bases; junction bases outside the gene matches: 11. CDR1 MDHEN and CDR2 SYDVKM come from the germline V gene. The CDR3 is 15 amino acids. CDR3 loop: CASSTLGGGSDTQYF. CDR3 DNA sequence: TGTGCCAGCAGTACCTTGGGCGGGGGATCGGATACGCAGTATTTT.

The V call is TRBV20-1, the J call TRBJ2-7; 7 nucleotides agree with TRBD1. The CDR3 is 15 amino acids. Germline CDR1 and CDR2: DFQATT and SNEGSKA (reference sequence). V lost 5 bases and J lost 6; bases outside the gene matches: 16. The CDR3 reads CSASIPGTALTEQYF. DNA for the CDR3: TGCAGTGCTTCGATCCCCGGGACAGCTCTCACCGAGCAGTACTTC.

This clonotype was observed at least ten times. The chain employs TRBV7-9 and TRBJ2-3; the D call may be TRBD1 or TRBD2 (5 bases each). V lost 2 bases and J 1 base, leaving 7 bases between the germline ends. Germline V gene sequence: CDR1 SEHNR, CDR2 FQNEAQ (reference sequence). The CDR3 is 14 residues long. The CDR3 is CASSLMGGTDTQYF. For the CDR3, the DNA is TGTGCCAGCAGCTTAATGGGGGGCACAGATACGCAGTATTTT.

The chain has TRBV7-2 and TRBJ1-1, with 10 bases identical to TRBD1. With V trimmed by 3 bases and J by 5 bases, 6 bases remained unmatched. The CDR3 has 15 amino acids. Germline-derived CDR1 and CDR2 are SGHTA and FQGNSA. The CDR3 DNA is TGTGCCAGCAGCTTGGCGACAGGGGGCTTTACTGAAGCTTTCTTT. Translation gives CASSLATGGFTEAFF. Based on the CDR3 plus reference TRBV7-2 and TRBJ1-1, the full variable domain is GAGVSQSPSNKVTEKGKDVELRCDPISGHTALYWYRQSLGQGLEFLIYFQGNSAPDKSGLPSDRFSAERTGGSVSTLTIQRTQQEDSAVYLCASSLATGGFTEAFFGQGTRLTVV.